The 12 T cell receptor beta chains reported below all come from one sample, sequenced in a study of graft-versus-host responses after intestinal transplantation. TCRdb's table, derived via immunoSEQ multiplex PCR, lists solely in-frame clones and lacks some. There are tens of thousands of clones in the sample; roughly 80% occur only once, and roughly 4% lies in the top ten. This specimen consisted of PBMCs, obtained about 1,000 days after transplant. The receptors here all came from a human patient who received an intestinal transplant, so some T cells may come from the graft donor.

The chain employs TRBV5-6 and TRBJ2-7; 9 bases are a match to TRBD2. The CDR3 is made up of 14 amino acids. The trim removed 4 bases at V and 5 bases at J, leaving 7 bases unmatched. Germline CDR1 reads SGHDT; CDR2 reads YYEEEE. The DNA for the CDR3 is TGTGCCAGCAGCAGGGCGGGAGGGCACAACGAGCAGTACTTC. Encoded protein: CASSRAGGHNEQYF.

The table lists this clone with a count of one. The chain employs TRBV10-2 and TRBJ2-5; a possible D gene is TRBD2 (6 bases). The CDR3 has 10 amino acids. Germline lookup yields CDR1 WSHSY and CDR2 SAAADI. Trimming cost V 11 bases and J 5 bases, with 9 bases left between them. The CDR3 region is CASRGETQYF. The DNA for the CDR3 is TGCGCCTCACGGGGGGAGACCCAGTACTTC.

The chain recombines TRBV5-1 with TRBJ1-2, with D unresolved. The ends were cut back, 0 bases at V and 7 bases at J, with 13 bases in the middle. CDR1 SGHRS and CDR2 YFSETQ come from the germline V gene. This CDR3 has 14 residues. This CDR3 is CASSLDARGSGYTF. As DNA, the CDR3 is TGCGCCAGCAGCTTGGACGCTCGAGGGTCTGGCTACACCTTC. The variable domain in full, with the rest retrieved from reference TRBV5-1 and TRBJ1-2, is KAGVTQTPRYLIKTRGQQVTLSCSPISGHRSVSWYQQTPGQGLQFLFEYFSETQRNKGNFPGRFSGRQFSNSRSEMNVSTLELGDSALYLCASSLDARGSGYTFGSGTRLTVV.

The J gene is TRBJ2-6, the V gene TRBV2; 7 nucleotides align to TRBD1. Unmatched junction bases numbered 11, after V lost 5 bases and J lost 4 bases. This CDR3 has 17 residues. In germline, CDR1 is SNHLY, CDR2 FYNNEI. The CDR3 DNA is TGTGCCAGCAGTCCCAATCAACAGGGGTCCGGGGCCAACGTCCTGACTTTC. Encoded protein: CASSPNQQGSGANVLTF.

This clone was recorded once. The CDR3 reads CASSLRGAPANEKLFF. The CDR3 DNA is TGTGCCAGCAGCTTGCGGGGGGCGCCGGCTAATGAAAAACTGTTTTTT. The chain uses TRBV7-2 and TRBJ1-4, with D tentatively TRBD1 (6 bases). This CDR3 spans 16 amino acids. Germline loops: CDR1 SGHTA, CDR2 FQGNSA. V gave up 3 bases and J gave up 3 bases, with 14 bases separating them. Full variable domain (remainder filled in from reference TRBV7-2 and TRBJ1-4): GAGVSQSPSNKVTEKGKDVELRCDPISGHTALYWYRQSLGQGLEFLIYFQGNSAPDKSGLPSDRFSAERTGGSVSTLTIQRTQQEDSAVYLCASSLRGAPANEKLFFGSGTQLSVL.

J is TRBJ2-1 and V is TRBV6-1; 9 nucleotides agree with TRBD2. Germline CDR1 MNHNS, CDR2 SASEGT. V was pared by 3 bases and J by 6 bases, with 6 bases of the junction left unmatched. The CDR3 runs 15 residues. The CDR3 coding sequence is TGTGCCAGCAGTGAGATAGCGGGAGCAGTCAATGAGCAGTTCTTC. Protein product: CASSEIAGAVNEQFF.

The chain recombines TRBV9 with TRBJ2-3; the D is unclear. The germline V gene encodes CDR1 SGDLS and CDR2 YYNGEE. The CDR3 length is 14 residues. V was pared by 0 bases and J by 5 bases, with 10 bases between. CDR3 sequence reads: CASSVGTDLDTQYF. CDR3 nucleotides: TGTGCCAGCAGCGTAGGAACAGATTTAGATACGCAGTATTTT.

This clone was detected only once. This chain connects TRBV14 to TRBJ1-1, with no clear D. The CDR3 loop spans 16 amino acids. From germline, CDR1 is SGHDN and CDR2 FVKESK. V dropped 4 bases and J dropped 0 bases, with 15 bases sitting between them. CDR3 protein: CASSPMRHGLNTEAFF. CDR3 sequence (DNA): TGTGCCAGCAGCCCGATGAGGCACGGCTTGAACACTGAAGCTTTCTTT.

J is TRBJ2-1 and V is TRBV5-5; D not resolved. CDR1 is SGHKS, CDR2 YYEKEE, per germline (reference sequence). V was clipped by 4 bases and J by 1 base, with 15 bases between them. The CDR3 runs 16 residues. Here the CDR3 reads CASSGDGGGSYNEQFF. For the CDR3, the DNA is TGTGCCAGCAGCGGAGATGGTGGCGGTTCCTACAATGAGCAGTTCTTC.

The table lists this clone with a count of one. The chain is built from TRBV30 and TRBJ1-6; tentatively, D is TRBD1 (6 bases). V was clipped by 0 bases and J by 6 bases, with 15 bases between them. The CDR3 is made up of 16 amino acids. Looked up from germline, CDR1 is GTSNPN and CDR2 is SVGIG (reference sequence). CDR3 sequence: CAWSVRGSRRNSPLHF. The CDR3 DNA sequence: TGTGCCTGGAGTGTCAGGGGCTCTCGACGTAATTCACCCCTCCACTTT.

The chain joins TRBV29-1 to TRBJ2-3; D uncertain. V was trimmed by 7 bases and J by 0 bases, leaving 8 bases between them. The CDR3 has 12 amino acids. Germline CDR1 is SQVTM and CDR2 is ANQGSEA. The chain's CDR3 is CSADDSTDTQYF. CDR3 DNA: TGCAGCGCTGATGACAGCACAGATACGCAGTATTTT.

The rearrangement joins TRBV5-1 to TRBJ2-2; 9 bases match TRBD1. J gave up 5 bases and V 0 bases, and 5 bases lay outside the gene matches. From germline, CDR1 is SGHRS and CDR2 YFSETQ. The CDR3 spans 16 residues. In nucleotides, the CDR3 is TGCGCCAGCAGCTTGGACGGGACAGGGCCGACCGGGGAGCTGTTTTTT. This codes for CASSLDGTGPTGELFF.